One T cell receptor beta chain is described in this entry. Authors' processing steps: Counts of nucleated cells, estimated from reference gene primer amplification, were obtained. This table comes from immunoSEQ multiplex PCR, and its TCRdb copy is limited to in-frame clones, with some not included. That table is the source of V, J and clone size, and D and trimming were worked out from the DNA. Found here are roughly 200,000 clones, 80% to 90% of them singletons; the top ten hold approximately 0.93%. CDR1 and CDR2 (germline): SQVTM, ANQGSEA. This CDR3 comprises 12 residues. Trimming cost V 6 bases and J 7 bases, with 15 bases left between them. The data derive from a study of blood T cell repertoires in COVID-19.

The sample consisted of peripheral blood. The V gene is TRBV29-1, the J gene TRBJ1-2, with D unresolved. The receptor comes from a woman aged 18-35 years who had recovered from COVID-19. As DNA, the CDR3 is TGCAGCGTCCGAACGGGTTTTCGTGGCTACACCTTC. It translates to CSVRTGFRGYTF.